One sample yielded the 27 T cell receptor beta chains listed below, sequenced in a study of cytomegalovirus exposure and HLA in healthy donors. The PCR had 60 Vbeta and 13 Jbeta primers. Generated by immunoSEQ multiplex PCR, the TCRdb table keeps only in-frame clones and is missing some. The table lists around 130,000 clones, 75% of them singletons, with under 3% in the top ten. What was sequenced was PBMCs. These receptors all come from a woman in her thirties or forties in good health and CMV-seropositive.

In its sample, this clone was seen once. V gene TRBV6-1 combines with J gene TRBJ1-2; D might be TRBD1 (5 bases). This CDR3 region has 14 residues. The germline V gene has CDR1 MNHNS and CDR2 SASEGT. V was clipped by 4 bases and J by 8 bases, with 17 bases between them. The CDR3 region is CASSADWGVEGYTF. Written as DNA, the CDR3 is TGTGCCAGCAGTGCCGACTGGGGGGTAGAAGGCTACACCTTC.

This clone was observed a handful of times. The chain is built from TRBV5-1 and TRBJ2-2; 9 bases are a match to TRBD2. Trimming removed 2 bases from V and 6 bases from J; junction bases left unmatched: 11. CDR1 SGHRS and CDR2 YFSETQ come from the germline V gene. This CDR3 region has 17 residues. The CDR3 reads CASSFLVAGEVAGELFF. The CDR3 DNA is TGCGCCAGCAGCTTTCTGGTAGCGGGAGAAGTGGCCGGGGAGCTGTTTTTT.

The rearrangement uses TRBV7-8 and TRBJ2-2; the match to TRBD2 covers 15 bases. After removal of 5 bases from V and 3 bases from J, the junction contained 4 bases not matched to a gene. CDR1 is SGHVS and CDR2 is FQNEAQ in the germline V gene. This CDR3 region has 17 residues. CDR3 sequence reads: CASSGLAGGPDTGELFF. The CDR3 bases are TGTGCCAGCAGCGGACTAGCGGGAGGGCCCGACACCGGGGAGCTGTTTTTT.

The CDR3 spells CASSLGPGQAAQYF. CDR3 sequence (DNA): TGTGCCAGCAGCTTAGGGCCCGGACAGGCAGCCCAGTACTTC. The V and J genes are TRBV7-3 and TRBJ2-5, with 7 bases that match TRBD1. The CDR3 sequence is 14 residues long. In germline, CDR1 is SGHTA, CDR2 FQGTGA. J gave up 9 bases and V 2 bases, and 9 bases lay outside the gene matches.

V is TRBV19 and J is TRBJ2-7; 7 bases align to TRBD1. Germline V gene data show CDR1 as LNHDA and CDR2 as SQIVND (reference sequence). The ends lost 3 bases at V and 6 bases at J; junction bases unmatched: 5. The CDR3 runs to 13 residues. The CDR3 reads CASSIGTVGEQYF. In DNA, the CDR3 is TGTGCCAGTAGTATCGGGACAGTCGGCGAGCAGTACTTC.

The chain joins TRBV6-5 to TRBJ2-7; 7 bases match TRBD1. V gave up 5 bases and J gave up 4 bases; unmatched junction bases: 5. CDR1 is MNHEY and CDR2 is SVGAGI in the germline V gene. This CDR3 comprises 13 residues. This chain's CDR3 is CASSSPGQYEQYF. CDR3 sequence (DNA): TGTGCCAGCAGTAGCCCGGGACAGTACGAGCAGTACTTC.

This chain connects TRBV15 to TRBJ1-3, with unresolved D. CDR3 length: 15 residues. Trimming took off 0 bases at V and 0 bases at J, with 6 bases between the two ends. CDR1 is LNHNV, CDR2 YYDKDF, per germline (reference sequence). The CDR3 here is CATSRDMSSGNTIYF. CDR3 DNA sequence: TGTGCCACCAGCAGAGACATGAGCTCTGGAAACACCATATATTTT.

V is TRBV5-1 and J is TRBJ2-4; 7 positions agree with TRBD1. The CDR3 is made up of 13 amino acids. Germline loops: CDR1 SGHRS, CDR2 YFSETQ. V dropped 4 bases and J dropped 8; count of bases not matched to a gene: 6. CDR3 in amino acids: CASSNHRGDIQYF. CDR3 in DNA: TGCGCCAGCAGCAACCACAGGGGCGACATTCAGTACTTC.

This chain joins TRBV21-1 and TRBJ1-2; the table assigns TRBD1, which was not confirmed against the DNA. TRBV21-1 is termed a pseudogene. The CDR3 totals 16 residues. As DNA, the CDR3 is TGTGCCAGCAGCAAAGCGGCAGGGCACTCCCACTATGGCTACACCTTC. Translation: CASSKAAGHSHYGYTF.

The chain has TRBV29-1 and TRBJ2-1, with D tentatively TRBD2 (6 bases). Germline loops: CDR1 SQVTM, CDR2 ANQGSEA. V was trimmed by 6 bases and J by 7 bases, leaving 16 bases between them. There are 13 residues in the CDR3. This CDR3 reads CSVQTRVGNEQFF. The CDR3 bases are TGCAGCGTCCAGACTAGGGTAGGGAATGAGCAGTTCTTC.

The chain joins TRBV28 to TRBJ2-5, with a possible D match to TRBD2 (5 bases). CDR3 length: 15 residues. Deletions cut 3 bases from V and 3 bases from J, with 14 bases between. Germline-derived CDR1 and CDR2 are MDHEN and SYDVKM. The CDR3 nucleotides are TGTGCCAGCAGTTTGGGCCTAGCTTACGAAGAGACCCAGTACTTC. As protein: CASSLGLAYEETQYF.

DNA for the CDR3: TGTGCCAGTACCGAGGCGCGATTTACCCCGGATCAGCCCCAGCATTTT. Protein product: CASTEARFTPDQPQHF. The chain links TRBV19 to TRBJ1-5; unclear D gene. Trimming shortened V by 7 bases and J by 5 bases, and 21 bases separated the two germline ends. CDR1 LNHDA and CDR2 SQIVND come from the germline V gene (reference sequence). This CDR3 spans 16 amino acids.

The chain links TRBV6-5 to TRBJ2-7; 9 nucleotides agree with TRBD1. This CDR3 contains 16 residues. Unmatched junction bases numbered 12, after V lost 4 bases and J lost 5 bases. Germline assignment: CDR1 MNHEY and CDR2 SVGAGI. The CDR3 is CASSLAGTGKVDEQYF. CDR3 nucleotides: TGTGCCAGCAGTTTGGCCGGGACAGGGAAAGTGGACGAGCAGTACTTC.

This clone was counted once. The chain joins TRBV5-4 to TRBJ2-4, with unresolved D. The V end was cut by 1 base, the J end by 6 bases, with 8 bases between. The germline CDR1 and CDR2 sequences are SGHNT and YYREEE (reference sequence). This CDR3 is built from 13 residues. The CDR3 loop reads CASSLHTINIQYF. DNA of the CDR3: TGTGCCAGCAGCTTGCACACGATAAACATTCAGTACTTC. The entire variable domain, with the rest obtained from reference TRBV5-4 and TRBJ2-4, is as follows: ETGVTQSPTHLIKTRGQQVTLRCSSQSGHNTVSWYQQALGQGPQFIFQYYREEENGRGNFPPRFSGLQFPNYSSELNVNALELDDSALYLCASSLHTINIQYFGAGTRLSVL.

This chain connects TRBV28 to TRBJ2-3; no clear D. Germline V lookup: CDR1 MDHEN, CDR2 SYDVKM. The V and J ends lost 3 bases and 4 bases respectively, with 11 bases between them. This CDR3 contains 14 residues. CDR3: CASSFPPLSDTQYF. The CDR3 nucleotides read TGTGCCAGCAGTTTTCCTCCCCTGTCAGATACGCAGTATTTT.

This clone has only a few counts. This sequence joins TRBV20-1 and TRBJ1-1, with D uncertain. The germline V and J ends were trimmed by 1 base and 8 bases, with 8 bases remaining between them. This CDR3 is built from 11 residues. CDR1 DFQATT and CDR2 SNEGSKA come from the germline V gene (reference sequence). CDR3 protein: CSARVEAEAFF. The CDR3 DNA reads as TGCAGTGCTAGAGTCGAGGCCGAAGCTTTCTTT.

V gene TRBV27 combines with J gene TRBJ2-5, with D maybe TRBD2 (6 bases). This CDR3 has 12 residues. Between the trimmed V and J ends, which lost 6 bases and 7 bases, there was a span of 12 bases. Germline-derived CDR1 and CDR2 are MNHEY and SMNVEV (reference sequence). The CDR3 sequence is CASSVMGGTQYF. For the CDR3, the DNA is TGTGCCAGCAGCGTCATGGGGGGGACCCAGTACTTC.

This chain connects TRBV10-2 to TRBJ2-2, with D maybe TRBD2 (5 bases). Between the trimmed V and J ends, which lost 4 bases and 5 bases, there was a span of 11 bases. The V gene's germline CDR1 is WSHSY and CDR2 SAAADI. The CDR3 totals 14 residues. For the CDR3, the DNA is TGCGCCAGCAGTGCTGAGGGCCCTACCGGGGAGCTGTTTTTT. Translated: CASSAEGPTGELFF.

V gene TRBV30 combines with J gene TRBJ1-2; 12 nucleotides line up with TRBD1. V shed 3 bases and J 7 bases; nucleotides not matched to a gene: 6. CDR3 length equals 14 residues. Germline V gene data show CDR1 as GTSNPN and CDR2 as SVGIG (reference sequence). The CDR3 DNA sequence: TGTGCCTGGAGGATGTCGGGACAGGGGGCTGGCTACACCTTC. It is translated as CAWRMSGQGAGYTF.

The J gene is TRBJ2-3, the V gene TRBV7-9, with D possibly matching TRBD1 (6 bases). The ends were cut back, 3 bases at V and 5 bases at J, with 15 bases in the middle. This CDR3 contains 15 residues. Germline CDR1 is SEHNR and CDR2 is FQNEAQ (reference sequence). The CDR3 is CASSFGQGKGDTQYF. The CDR3 DNA sequence: TGTGCCAGCAGCTTTGGCCAGGGGAAGGGAGATACGCAGTATTTT.

The genes are TRBV6-4 and TRBJ2-3, with D possibly being TRBD2 (6 bases). Trimming pared 3 bases from V and 6 bases from J, leaving 16 bases between. The CDR3 has 15 residues. In germline, CDR1 is MRHNA, CDR2 SNTAGT. The CDR3 DNA is TGTGCCAGCAGTGAATACGAGGGGCGGGGTGATACGCAGTATTTT. Encoded protein: CASSEYEGRGDTQYF.

In its sample, this clone was seen a few times. This rearrangement joins TRBV30 to TRBJ2-5, with TRBD1 as a possible D gene (6 bases). Germline assignment: CDR1 GTSNPN and CDR2 SVGIG (reference sequence). Trimming stripped 4 bases from V and 2 bases from J, with 11 bases between. CDR3 size: 13 residues. Here the CDR3 reads CAWNWGRQETQYF. The DNA for the CDR3 is TGTGCCTGGAATTGGGGGCGTCAAGAGACCCAGTACTTC.

The chain couples TRBV5-6 to TRBJ2-1; TRBD2 is a possible D gene (5 bases). Trimming left V 3 bases short and J 3 bases short, with 19 bases between. The CDR3 is 17 residues long. Germline V gene data show CDR1 as SGHDT and CDR2 as YYEEEE. The CDR3 protein is CASSWKLRELDYNEQFF. CDR3 bases: TGTGCCAGCAGCTGGAAGTTGAGGGAATTGGACTACAATGAGCAGTTCTTC.

V usage is TRBV6-5 and J usage is TRBJ1-3, with unresolved D. In germline, CDR1 is MNHEY, CDR2 SVGAGI. Trimming left V 6 bases short and J 2 bases short, with 14 bases between. The CDR3 has 15 residues. In DNA, the CDR3 is TGTGCCAGCAGCCCTTACCGGCGGCCTGGAAACACCATATATTTT. Its protein product is CASSPYRRPGNTIYF.

The V and J genes are TRBV29-1 and TRBJ1-1; 7 nucleotides match TRBD1. J lost 11 bases, V lost 2 bases, and 11 bases had no gene match. The CDR3 is 13 amino acids. The germline gives CDR1 SQVTM, CDR2 ANQGSEA. The CDR3 DNA sequence: TGCAGCGTTGAAACCCGACAGGGACTTTGGGCTTTCTTT. Protein: CSVETRQGLWAFF.

V and J are TRBV4-3 and TRBJ2-1, with 9 bases that match TRBD2. Germline V gives CDR1 LGHNA, CDR2 YSLEER. CDR3 length: 15 residues. Trimming at V came to 0 bases and at J to 4 bases, leaving 1 base not matched to a gene. The CDR3: CASSQELAGYNEQFF. CDR3 nucleotide sequence: TGCGCCAGCAGCCAAGAACTAGCGGGTTACAATGAGCAGTTCTTC.

The gene calls are TRBV27 and TRBJ1-2; no firm D call. V lost 3 bases and J lost 4, with 9 bases in between. CDR1 and CDR2 from the germline V gene are MNHEY and SMNVEV (reference sequence). The CDR3 has 13 amino acids. CDR3 sequence reads: CASSFGKAYGYTF. CDR3 DNA: TGTGCCAGCAGTTTCGGGAAGGCCTATGGCTACACCTTC.